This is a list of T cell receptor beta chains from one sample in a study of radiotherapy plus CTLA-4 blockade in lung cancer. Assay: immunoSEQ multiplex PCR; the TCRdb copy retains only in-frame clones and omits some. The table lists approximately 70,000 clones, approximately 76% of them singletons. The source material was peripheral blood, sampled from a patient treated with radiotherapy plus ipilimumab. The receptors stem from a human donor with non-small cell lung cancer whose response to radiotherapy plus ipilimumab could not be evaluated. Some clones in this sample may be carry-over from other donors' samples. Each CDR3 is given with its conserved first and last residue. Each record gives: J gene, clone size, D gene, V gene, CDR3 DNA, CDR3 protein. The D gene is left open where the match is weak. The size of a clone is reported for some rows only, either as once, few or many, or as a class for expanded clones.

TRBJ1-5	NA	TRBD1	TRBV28	TGTGCCAGCAGCAGGGGGGGACAGGGTAATCAGCCCCAGCATTTT	CASSRGGQGNQPQHF
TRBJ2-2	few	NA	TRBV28	TGTGCCAGCAGCTTGACAGGTCTAACCAAGGGGACCGGGGAGCTGTTTTTT	CASSLTGLTKGTGELFF
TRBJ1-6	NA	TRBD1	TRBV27	TGTGCCAGCAGTTTCCCCCCCGGGGACAGGGTTAATTCACCCCTCCACTTT	CASSFPPGDRVNSPLHF
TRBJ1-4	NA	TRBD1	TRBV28	TGTGCCAGCAGTTCAGACAGGGCTAATGAAAAACTGTTTTTT	CASSSDRANEKLFF
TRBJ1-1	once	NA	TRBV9	TGTGCCAGCTCTGCTTTCGGGACTGAAGCTTTCTTT	CASSAFGTEAFF
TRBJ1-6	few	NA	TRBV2	TGTGCCAGCAGGGGCCCCGGGGGCTATAATTCACCCCTCCACTTT	CASRGPGGYNSPLHF
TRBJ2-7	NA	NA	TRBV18	TGTGCCAGCTCCCGGGACAACTCCTACGAGCAGTACTTC	CASSRDNSYEQYF
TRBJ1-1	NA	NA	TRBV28	TGTGCCAGCATCTCAGGGGCAGGGACTGAAGCTTTCTTT	CASISGAGTEAFF
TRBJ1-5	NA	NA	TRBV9	TGTGCCAGCAGCGTAGACAGGGTGGGTCAGCCCCAGCATTTT	CASSVDRVGQPQHF
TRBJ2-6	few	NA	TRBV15	TGTGCCACCACCAGGGTAGCGGGGGCCAACGTCCTGACTTTC	CATTRVAGANVLTF
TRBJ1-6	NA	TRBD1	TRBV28	TGTGCCAGCAGTCCAAGCCCCGGGACAGGGGATAATTCACCCCTCCACTTT	CASSPSPGTGDNSPLHF
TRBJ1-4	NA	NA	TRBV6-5	TGTGCCAGCAGCCAAACAGGGATAAATCAAAAACTGTTTTTT	CASSQTGINQKLFF
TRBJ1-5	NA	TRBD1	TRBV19	TGTGCCAGTAGGCCATCCCCGGGACAGTCCGACAATCAGCCCCAGCATTTT	CASRPSPGQSDNQPQHF
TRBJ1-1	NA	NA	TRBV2	TGTGCCAGCAGCCAAGGGACTTCTGGAGCTTTCTTT	CASSQGTSGAFF
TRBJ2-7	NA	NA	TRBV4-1	TGCGCCAGCAGCCAAGCCAGGGCCCGCTCCTACGAGCAGTACTTC	CASSQARARSYEQYF
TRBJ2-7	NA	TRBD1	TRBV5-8	TGTGCCAGCAGCTTAGGACAGGGGGTATGGGAGCAGTACTTC	CASSLGQGVWEQYF
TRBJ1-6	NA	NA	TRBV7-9	TGTGCCAGCAGCTTAACAGAGAATTCACCCCTCCACTTT	CASSLTENSPLHF
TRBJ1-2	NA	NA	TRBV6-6	TGTGCCAGCAGTTACTCCCGGCAGGGAGGCTATGGCTACACCTTC	CASSYSRQGGYGYTF
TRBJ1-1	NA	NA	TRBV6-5	TGTGCCAGCAGTTTCGAATATACTCCCATGAACACTGAAGCTTTCTTT	CASSFEYTPMNTEAFF
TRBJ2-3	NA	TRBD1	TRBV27	TGTGCCAGCAGTCGCCCTCAGATCGGGACAGGGACTGAAGCAGATACGCAGTATTTT	CASSRPQIGTGTEADTQYF
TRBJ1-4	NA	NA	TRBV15	TGTGCCACCAGCAGAGATCCTTCGGAGGAAAAACTGTTTTTT	CATSRDPSEEKLFF
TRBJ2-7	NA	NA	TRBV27	TGTGCCAGCAGTTCACTAGACCGCTCGGAGCAGTACTTC	CASSSLDRSEQYF
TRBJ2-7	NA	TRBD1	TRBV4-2	TGTGCCAGCAGCCAAGACCGGGACAGGGGGATTGGGGAGCAGTACTTC	CASSQDRDRGIGEQYF
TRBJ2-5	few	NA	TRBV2	TGTGCCAGCAGTGGGGGGGTGGGGCTAGAAGAGACCCAGTACTTC	CASSGGVGLEETQYF
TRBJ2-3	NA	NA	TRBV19	TGTGCCAGTAGTCCACAGGGAACCGGGGATACGCAGTATTTT	CASSPQGTGDTQYF
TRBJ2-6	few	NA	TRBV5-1	TGCGCCAGCAGCTTAGAGCCGTGGCAGGGGAGCTCTGGGGCCAACGTCCTGACTTTC	CASSLEPWQGSSGANVLTF
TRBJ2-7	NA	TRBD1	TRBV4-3	TGCGCCAGCAGCCAAACAGGGGGCGCGTTCTCCGAGCAGTACTTC	CASSQTGGAFSEQYF
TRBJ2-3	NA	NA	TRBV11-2	TGTGCCAGCAGCTACGGAGAATGGCGGGGCTACACAGATACGCAGTATTTT	CASSYGEWRGYTDTQYF
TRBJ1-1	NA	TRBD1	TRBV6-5	TGTGCCAGCAGTTACCCTGGGACAGGGGTTTGTTTCTTT	CASSYPGTGVCFF
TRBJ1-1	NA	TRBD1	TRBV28	TGTGCCAGCAGTGCCGTCGGACAGGGTGGGGTAGCTGAAGCTTTCTTT	CASSAVGQGGVAEAFF
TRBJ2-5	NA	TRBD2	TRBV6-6	TGTGCCAGCAGTTGGGGACTAGCGGGGAGCGGGGAGACCCAGTACTTC	CASSWGLAGSGETQYF